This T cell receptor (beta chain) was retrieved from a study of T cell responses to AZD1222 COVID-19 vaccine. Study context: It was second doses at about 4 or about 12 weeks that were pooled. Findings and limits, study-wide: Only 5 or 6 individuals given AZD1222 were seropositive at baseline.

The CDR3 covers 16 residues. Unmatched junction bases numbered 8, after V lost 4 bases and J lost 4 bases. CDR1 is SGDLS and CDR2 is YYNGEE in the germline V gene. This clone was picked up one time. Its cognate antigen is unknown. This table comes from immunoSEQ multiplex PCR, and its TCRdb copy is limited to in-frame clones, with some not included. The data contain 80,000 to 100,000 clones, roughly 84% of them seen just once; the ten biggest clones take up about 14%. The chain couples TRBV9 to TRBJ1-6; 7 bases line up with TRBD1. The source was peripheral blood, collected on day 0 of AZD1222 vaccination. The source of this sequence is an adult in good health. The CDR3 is CASSPQTGTYNSPLHF. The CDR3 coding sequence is TGTGCCAGCAGCCCTCAGACAGGGACGTATAATTCACCCCTCCACTTT.